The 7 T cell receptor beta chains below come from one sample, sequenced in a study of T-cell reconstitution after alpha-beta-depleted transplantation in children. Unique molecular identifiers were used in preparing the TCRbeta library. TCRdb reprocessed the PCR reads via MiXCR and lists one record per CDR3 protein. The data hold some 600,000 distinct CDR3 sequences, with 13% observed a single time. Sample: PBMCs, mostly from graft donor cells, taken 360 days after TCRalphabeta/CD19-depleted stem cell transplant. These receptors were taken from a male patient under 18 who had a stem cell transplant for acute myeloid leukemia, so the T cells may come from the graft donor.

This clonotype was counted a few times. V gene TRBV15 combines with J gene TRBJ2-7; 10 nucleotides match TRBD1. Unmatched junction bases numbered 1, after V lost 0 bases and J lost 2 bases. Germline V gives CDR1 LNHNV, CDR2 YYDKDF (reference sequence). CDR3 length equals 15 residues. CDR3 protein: CATSRETGGTYEQYF. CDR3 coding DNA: TGTGCCACCAGCAGAGAGACAGGGGGCACCTACGAGCAGTACTTC.

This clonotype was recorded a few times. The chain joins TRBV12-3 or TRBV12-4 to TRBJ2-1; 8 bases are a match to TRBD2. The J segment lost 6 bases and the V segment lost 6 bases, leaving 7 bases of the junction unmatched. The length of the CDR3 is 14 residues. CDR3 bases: TGTGCCAGCAGGGCAGGACTAGCCCTCAATGAGCAGTTCTTC. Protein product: CASRAGLALNEQFF.

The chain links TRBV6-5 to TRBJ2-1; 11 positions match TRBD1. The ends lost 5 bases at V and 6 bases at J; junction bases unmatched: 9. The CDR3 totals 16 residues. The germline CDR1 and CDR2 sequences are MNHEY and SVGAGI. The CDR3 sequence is CASSTSGQGEFNEQFF. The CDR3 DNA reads TGTGCCAGCAGTACCTCGGGACAGGGGGAGTTCAATGAGCAGTTCTTC.

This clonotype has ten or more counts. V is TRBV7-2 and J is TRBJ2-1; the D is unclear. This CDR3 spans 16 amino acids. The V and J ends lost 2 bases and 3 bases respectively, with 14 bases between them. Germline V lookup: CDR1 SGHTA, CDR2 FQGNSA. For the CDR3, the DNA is TGTGCCAGCAGCTTATACCGGGCTTCCTTCTACAATGAGCAGTTCTTC. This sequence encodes CASSLYRASFYNEQFF.

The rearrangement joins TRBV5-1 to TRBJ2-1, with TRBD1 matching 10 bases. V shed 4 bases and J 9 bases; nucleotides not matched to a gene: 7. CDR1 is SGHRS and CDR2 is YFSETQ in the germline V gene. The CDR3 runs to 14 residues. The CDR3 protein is CASSGDRGGSEQFF. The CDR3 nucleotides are TGCGCCAGCAGCGGGGACAGGGGTGGAAGTGAGCAGTTCTTC. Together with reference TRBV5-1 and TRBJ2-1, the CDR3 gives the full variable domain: KAGVTQTPRYLIKTRGQQVTLSCSPISGHRSVSWYQQTPGQGLQFLFEYFSETQRNKGNFPGRFSGRQFSNSRSEMNVSTLELGDSALYLCASSGDRGGSEQFFGPGTRLTVL.

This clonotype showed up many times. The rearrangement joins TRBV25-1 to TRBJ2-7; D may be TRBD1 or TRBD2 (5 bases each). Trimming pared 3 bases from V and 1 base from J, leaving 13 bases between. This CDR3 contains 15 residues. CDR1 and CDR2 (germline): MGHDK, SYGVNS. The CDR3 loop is CASSDAGTPSYEQYF. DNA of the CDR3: TGTGCCAGCAGTGATGCCGGGACGCCGTCCTACGAGCAGTACTTC.

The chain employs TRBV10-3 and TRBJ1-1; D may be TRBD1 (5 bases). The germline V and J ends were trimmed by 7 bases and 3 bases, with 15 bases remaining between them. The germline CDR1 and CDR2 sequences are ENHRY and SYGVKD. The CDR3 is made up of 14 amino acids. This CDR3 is CAIKEYGGYTEAFF. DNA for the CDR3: TGTGCCATCAAAGAGTATGGGGGGTACACTGAAGCTTTCTTT.